A selection of T cell receptor beta chains follows, all from one sample in a study of PD-L1 blockade in urothelial cancer. Assay used: immunoSEQ multiplex PCR; TCRdb lists only in-frame clones, some missing. The table lists some 52,000 clones, 70% to 80% of them singletons, with 3.6% in the top ten. The starting material was PBMCs, obtained around atezolizumab (anti-PD-L1) treatment. Every receptor here comes from a man aged 70 or older with urothelial cancer. The CDR3 runs from the conserved cysteine through the conserved F or W. The D gene is left open where the match is weak. Some rows mark clone size as missing; the rest say once, few, many or name a class of expanded clone.

DNA: TGTGCCAGCAGCGTAGGGGTAGCGGGAGTAGGCTACGAGCAGTACTTC; CDR3: CASSVGVAGVGYEQYF; size: once; D: TRBD2; V: TRBV9; J: TRBJ2-7
DNA: TGTGCCAGCAGCGTAGACCGGGGTTTTGGTGGTGAGCAGTTCTTC; CDR3: CASSVDRGFGGEQFF; size: -; D: -; V: TRBV9; J: TRBJ2-1
DNA: TGTGCCAGCAGCTTATTTGGACAGAAAGAGACCCAGTACTTC; CDR3: CASSLFGQKETQYF; size: -; D: -; V: TRBV11-1; J: TRBJ2-5
DNA: TGTGCCAGCAGCTTGACAGCTGGGGGAGGGACCCAGTACTTC; CDR3: CASSLTAGGGTQYF; size: -; D: -; V: TRBV5-4; J: TRBJ2-5
DNA: TGCGCCAGCAGCCAGGGACAGGGTTGGTACACCGGGGAGCTGTTTTTT; CDR3: CASSQGQGWYTGELFF; size: -; D: TRBD1; V: TRBV4-3; J: TRBJ2-2
DNA: TGCAGCGTTCAAGGGACTAGCGGGAGCCAGAACACCGGGGAGCTGTTTTTT; CDR3: CSVQGTSGSQNTGELFF; size: -; D: TRBD2; V: TRBV29-1; J: TRBJ2-2
DNA: TGTGCCAGCAGCGCCTCCGGGACAGGGGGTTACGAGCAGTACTTC; CDR3: CASSASGTGGYEQYF; size: -; D: TRBD1; V: TRBV5-4; J: TRBJ2-7
DNA: TGTGCCAGCAGCGTAGGGAGCCTAGCGGGGGGGTACCAAGAGACCCAGTACTTC; CDR3: CASSVGSLAGGYQETQYF; size: -; D: TRBD2; V: TRBV9; J: TRBJ2-5
DNA: TGCGCCAGCAGACAGGGGATACGCACTGAAGCTTTCTTT; CDR3: CASRQGIRTEAFF; size: -; D: TRBD1; V: TRBV5-1; J: TRBJ1-1
DNA: TGTGCCAGCTCACCAGGGGCAAATGAGCAGTTCTTC; CDR3: CASSPGANEQFF; size: -; D: -; V: TRBV18; J: TRBJ2-1
DNA: TGTGCCAGTAGACCTCAAGGCGGGGGCGGAAATCAGCCCCAGCATTTT; CDR3: CASRPQGGGGNQPQHF; size: few; D: -; V: TRBV19; J: TRBJ1-5
DNA: TGCGCCAGCAGCCAAGAGGGGGGAGAGACTGGGGCCAACGTCCTGACTTTC; CDR3: CASSQEGGETGANVLTF; size: few; D: -; V: TRBV4-3; J: TRBJ2-6
DNA: TGTGCCTGGAGTAGGGACAGGGACTACGAGCAGTACTTC; CDR3: CAWSRDRDYEQYF; size: -; D: TRBD1; V: TRBV30; J: TRBJ2-7
DNA: TGTGCCACCACCACCAGGGGGCTGAACACTGAAGCTTTCTTT; CDR3: CATTTRGLNTEAFF; size: -; D: TRBD1; V: TRBV10-3; J: TRBJ1-1
DNA: TGTGCCAGCAGCTATAGCGGGGGGGCCGAAGAGACCCAGTACTTC; CDR3: CASSYSGGAEETQYF; size: once; D: TRBD2; V: TRBV7-2; J: TRBJ2-5
DNA: TGTGCCAGCAGTGATTCCGGGGTAGCTGGCTACACCTTC; CDR3: CASSDSGVAGYTF; size: few; D: -; V: TRBV6-1; J: TRBJ1-2